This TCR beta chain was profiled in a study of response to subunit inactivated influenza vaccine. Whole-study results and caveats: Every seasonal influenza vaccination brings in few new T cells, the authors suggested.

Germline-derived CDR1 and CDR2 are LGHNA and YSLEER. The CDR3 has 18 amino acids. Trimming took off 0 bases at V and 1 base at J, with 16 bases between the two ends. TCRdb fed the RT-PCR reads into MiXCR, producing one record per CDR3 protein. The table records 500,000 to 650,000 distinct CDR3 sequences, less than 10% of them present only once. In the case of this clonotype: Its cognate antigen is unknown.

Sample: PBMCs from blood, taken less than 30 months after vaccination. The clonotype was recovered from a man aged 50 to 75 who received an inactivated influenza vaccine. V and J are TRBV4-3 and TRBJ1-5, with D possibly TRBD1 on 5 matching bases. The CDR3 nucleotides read TGCGCCAGCAGCCAAGATCCCCAGGGCCTAGGGAGCAATCAGCCCCAGCATTTT. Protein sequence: CASSQDPQGLGSNQPQHF.